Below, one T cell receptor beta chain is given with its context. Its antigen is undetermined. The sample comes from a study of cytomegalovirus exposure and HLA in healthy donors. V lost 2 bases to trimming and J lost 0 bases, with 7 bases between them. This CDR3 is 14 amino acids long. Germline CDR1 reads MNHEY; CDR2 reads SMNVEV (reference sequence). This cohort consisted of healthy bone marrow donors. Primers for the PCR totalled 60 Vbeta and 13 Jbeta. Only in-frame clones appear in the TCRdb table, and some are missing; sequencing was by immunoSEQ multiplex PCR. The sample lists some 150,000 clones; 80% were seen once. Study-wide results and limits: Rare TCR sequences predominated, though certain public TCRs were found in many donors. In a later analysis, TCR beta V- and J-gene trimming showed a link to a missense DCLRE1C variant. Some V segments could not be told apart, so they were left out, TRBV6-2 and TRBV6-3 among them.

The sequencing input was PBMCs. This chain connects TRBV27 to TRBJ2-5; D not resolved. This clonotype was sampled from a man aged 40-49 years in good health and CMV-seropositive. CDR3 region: CASSLLADQETQYF. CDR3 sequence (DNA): TGTGCCAGCAGTTTACTTGCGGACCAAGAGACCCAGTACTTC.